The 10 T cell receptor beta chains in this list originate from one sample, sequenced in a study of shared clonotypes between healthy human individuals. Sequenced by immunoSEQ multiplex PCR; TCRdb stores in-frame clones only, minus some. The sample has about 960,000 clones; more than 75% are singletons. The sequencing input was memory CD4+ T cells sorted from blood. Subset: CD45RA-negative fraction. The origin of the receptors is a man between 18 and 35 years old in good health.

With regard to this clone: Other DNA sequences in the same sample also yield this CDR3. This rearrangement joins TRBV10-3 to TRBJ2-5, with D unclear. Germline assignment: CDR1 ENHRY and CDR2 SYGVKD. The CDR3 spans 11 residues. V lost 3 bases and J 4 bases, leaving 3 bases between the germline ends. The CDR3 protein is CAISDGETQYF. The CDR3 region has the DNA TGTGCCATCAGTGATGGAGAGACCCAGTACTTC.

V usage is TRBV18 and J usage is TRBJ1-6; D remains ambiguous. The V end was cut by 4 bases, the J end by 8 bases, with 15 bases between. The CDR3 has 15 residues. Per germline, CDR1 KGHSH and CDR2 LQKENI. The DNA of the CDR3 is TGTGCCAGCTCACAGAAAACAGCGGTGGATTCACCCCTCCACTTT. This codes for CASSQKTAVDSPLHF.

The rearrangement uses TRBV6-1 and TRBJ2-7; TRBD2 matches at 7 bases. The CDR3 spans 11 residues. Germline CDR1 is MNHNS and CDR2 is SASEGT. V trimming: 7 bases; J trimming: 5 bases; junction bases outside the gene matches: 2. The CDR3 coding sequence is TGTGCCAGCACGCGGGGGAACGAGCAGTACTTC. It translates to CASTRGNEQYF.

The chain employs TRBV7-9 and TRBJ2-3; tentatively, D is TRBD2 (5 bases). The CDR3 spans 15 residues. From germline, CDR1 is SEHNR and CDR2 FQNEAQ (reference sequence). The germline V and J ends were trimmed by 2 bases and 4 bases, with 13 bases remaining between them. CDR3 in DNA: TGTGCCAGCAGCTTACCGCGGATCGGGGCAGATACGCAGTATTTT. Translating gives CASSLPRIGADTQYF.

This chain joins TRBV11-2 and TRBJ1-3; D call uncertain. Trimming pared 5 bases from V and 4 bases from J, leaving 9 bases between. There are 13 residues in the CDR3. Germline V gene sequence: CDR1 SGHAT, CDR2 FQNNGV. This CDR3 reads CASSHVAGNTIYF. In nucleotides, the CDR3 is TGTGCCAGCAGCCACGTAGCCGGAAACACCATATATTTT.

The gene calls are TRBV7-9 and TRBJ2-5, with D perhaps TRBD1 (6 bases). Germline CDR1 is SEHNR and CDR2 is FQNEAQ (reference sequence). The CDR3 runs to 13 residues. The V end lost 5 bases, the J end lost 3 bases, and 10 bases lay between the germline ends. The CDR3 here is CASSRAGEETQYF. For the CDR3, the DNA is TGTGCCAGCAGCCGAGCAGGGGAAGAGACCCAGTACTTC.

This clone was detected many times. The chain combines TRBV30 with TRBJ2-1, with a possible D match to TRBD2 (7 bases). V lost 4 bases and J lost 3, with 13 bases in between. Germline lookup yields CDR1 GTSNPN and CDR2 SVGIG (reference sequence). The CDR3 length is 14 residues. The CDR3, as DNA: TGTGCCTGGAAACGGCGGGGGCGCTACAATGAGCAGTTCTTC. Translated: CAWKRRGRYNEQFF.

The chain joins TRBV7-2 to TRBJ2-7, with D possibly TRBD2 on 6 matching bases. The CDR3 loop spans 14 amino acids. V was pared by 1 base and J by 7 bases, with 14 bases between. The germline V gene encodes CDR1 SGHTA and CDR2 FQGNSA. The CDR3 region is CASSLERATREQYF. The DNA of the CDR3 is TGTGCCAGCAGCTTAGAGCGGGCCACGAGGGAGCAGTACTTC.

Concerning this clone: Given a much more abundant clone one base away, this may be a read error. The J gene is TRBJ1-1, the V gene TRBV6-1; 10 nucleotides line up with TRBD1. This CDR3 spans 14 amino acids. V lost 7 bases, J lost 3 bases, and 5 bases stayed unmatched. CDR1 and CDR2 (germline): MNHNS, SASEGT. The chain's CDR3 is CASTPDRGDTEAFF. CDR3 DNA: TGTGCCAGCACCCCGGACAGGGGGGACACTGAAGCTTTCTTT.

The rearrangement joins TRBV5-4 to TRBJ1-1; D ambiguous. CDR3 length: 15 residues. With 2 bases removed from V and 0 bases from J, the gap between germline ends came to 11 bases. The V gene's germline CDR1 is SGHNT and CDR2 YYREEE (reference sequence). CDR3 residues: CASSFRAGVNTEAFF. Written as DNA, the CDR3 is TGTGCCAGCAGCTTTAGGGCAGGAGTGAACACTGAAGCTTTCTTT.